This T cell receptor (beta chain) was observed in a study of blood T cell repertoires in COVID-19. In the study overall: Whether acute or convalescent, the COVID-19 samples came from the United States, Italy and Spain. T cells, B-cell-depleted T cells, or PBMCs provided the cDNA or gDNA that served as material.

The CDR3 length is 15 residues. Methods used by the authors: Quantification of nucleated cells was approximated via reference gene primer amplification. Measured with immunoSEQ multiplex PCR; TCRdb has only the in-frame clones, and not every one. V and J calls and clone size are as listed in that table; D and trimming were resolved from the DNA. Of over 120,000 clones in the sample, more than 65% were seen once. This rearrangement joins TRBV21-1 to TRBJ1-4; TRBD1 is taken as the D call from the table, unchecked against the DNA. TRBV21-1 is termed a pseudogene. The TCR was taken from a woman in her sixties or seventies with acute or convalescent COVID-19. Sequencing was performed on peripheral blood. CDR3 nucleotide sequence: TGTGCCAGCAGCATTCCAGGGATGTGTGGTGAAAAACTGTTTTTT. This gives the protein CASSIPGMCGEKLFF.